This T cell receptor (beta chain) was captured in a study of blood T cell repertoires in COVID-19 (dated by TCRdb to 2020 to 2021). About the full investigation: Samples from collaborators originated in the United States, Italy and Spain and spanned both the acute and convalescent phases of COVID-19. The material from the prospective study consisted of cDNA or gDNA derived from T cells, B-cell-depleted T cells, or PBMCs. Deeply sampled blood TCRbeta repertoires from subjects exposed to, actively infected with, or recovered from COVID-19 were included in the dataset. The repertoires were released in a freely available public database intended as a resource for research on the immune response to SARS-CoV-2. Samples came from the ongoing ImmuneRACE study (first 160 participants) plus 1,254 subjects from 6 global collaborators. Sample metadata almost always included a de-identified subject ID, COVID-19 status, age in years and sex. Where available, HLA class I and class II types were taken from metadata supplied by the sample provider and were not determined by assay-based typing.

The immunoSEQ Assay, a bias-controlled multiplex PCR, was used to amplify TCRbeta CDR3 regions from genomic DNA. For the original study's pipeline: The number of nucleated cells in each sample was estimated from the amplification of reference gene primers within the assay. To quantify the absolute abundance of each unique TCRbeta CDR3 rearrangement, sequence reads were collapsed and filtered. For each sample, productive Simpson clonality was calculated as the square root of Simpson's diversity index over productive rearrangements. TCRdb limited this immuneACCESS table to in-frame rearrangements with V and J called. A share of clones is missing; checked studies link under half to unresolved V genes, and the rest is unexplained. The V and J calls and clone size come from that table; D and trimming were worked out from the DNA. This sample gives under 200,000 clones in total; about 88% of them show up just once. Roughly 5% of the sample rests with the top ten.

As regards this clone: Its antigen specificity is not known. Within one base of it there is no much larger clone, and no base qualities were kept.

Here is what the overall study found, with its caveats: The quantity of clinical and demographic metadata differed by source and by participant and was supplied without curation.

Trimming removed 5 bases from V and 8 bases from J, leaving 20 bases between the germline ends. Looking up the germline V gene yields CDR1 SGHTA and CDR2 FQGNSA. The CDR3 sequence holds 15 residues, the cysteine and phenylalanine included. CDR3 DNA is the only sequence kept; it has 45 bases, read in frame from the first base. The collaborating institutions used their own protocols to collect whole blood in K2EDTA tubes. Collaborator samples were shipped for TCRbeta analysis as frozen whole blood, isolated PBMCs, or DNA extracted from either sample type. The clonotype originates from a woman aged 80 or over with acute or convalescent COVID-19. The chain is encoded by TRBV7-2 joined to TRBJ2-3; a tentative D call is TRBD1 (6 bases match). Sequences were obtained from peripheral blood. The CDR3 reads CASSPGVQGHGTQYF. The nucleotide sequence reads TGTGCCAGCAGCCCAGGGGTACAGGGTCACGGTACGCAGTATTTT.